This T cell receptor beta chain is from a study of T and B cells in COVID-19 patients. Study-wide context: COVID-19 patients gave peripheral blood either during active infection or after recovery. Median age was about 30 years in the recovered cohort and about 67 years in the active-infection cohort. In the active-infection cohort, nine tenths of the roughly 20 patients had comorbidities linked to unfavorable COVID-19 outcome.

Blood genomic DNA input for TRB amplification was about 240-550 ng. The trim removed 0 bases at V and 3 bases at J, leaving 4 bases unmatched. Germline assignment: CDR1 LGHNA and CDR2 YNFKEQ. The CDR3 totals 16 residues. BIOMED2 TRB-A/B primer pools were used in multiplex TRB PCR. Each CDR3 protein gets one entry after TCRdb re-called the multiplex PCR reads with MiXCR. The sample records some 15,000 distinct CDR3 sequences, roughly 29% being singletons. About this clonotype: Its specificity is not known.

Study-level points and caveats: Symptomatic-phase blood samples from mildly ill patients and early samples from severe cases were scarce.

Sequencing was done on a sample of blood. This receptor was obtained from a human donor who had recovered from COVID-19. V usage is TRBV4-2 and J usage is TRBJ2-1; 8 nucleotides match TRBD2. The CDR3 spells CASSQDITSGYNEQFF. CDR3 DNA sequence: TGTGCCAGCAGCCAAGATATAACTAGCGGCTACAATGAGCAGTTCTTC.